This T cell receptor beta chain is from a study of T cells in Graves' hyperthyroidism and ophthalmopathy. Study-wide results and caveats: Most thyroid clonotypes expanded above 0.001 were also detected in blood.

A remark on this clonotype: Its specificity is unknown.

Thyroid ultrasound and orbital computed tomography, with clinical symptoms and serum thyroxine and TRAb, informed diagnoses. RNA transcripts yielded amplified TCR beta CDR3 regions. An initial round of RT-PCR targeting the TCR CDR3 relied on the HTBI primer set. TCRdb passed the multiplex PCR reads through MiXCR, listing each CDR3 protein once. The sample lists about 610,000 distinct CDR3 sequences, under 15% occurring once. V gave up 0 bases and J gave up 2 bases, with 17 bases separating them. The CDR3 runs 16 residues. From germline, CDR1 is GTSNPN and CDR2 SVGIG (reference sequence). The chain combines TRBV30 with TRBJ2-7; D is ambiguous. The clonotype originates from a middle-aged woman with Graves' ophthalmopathy. Sequenced sample: blood. In DNA, the CDR3 is TGTGCCTGGAGTGTAAGAGGAAGGTCCCGCCCCTACGAGCAGTACTTC. Protein product: CAWSVRGRSRPYEQYF.